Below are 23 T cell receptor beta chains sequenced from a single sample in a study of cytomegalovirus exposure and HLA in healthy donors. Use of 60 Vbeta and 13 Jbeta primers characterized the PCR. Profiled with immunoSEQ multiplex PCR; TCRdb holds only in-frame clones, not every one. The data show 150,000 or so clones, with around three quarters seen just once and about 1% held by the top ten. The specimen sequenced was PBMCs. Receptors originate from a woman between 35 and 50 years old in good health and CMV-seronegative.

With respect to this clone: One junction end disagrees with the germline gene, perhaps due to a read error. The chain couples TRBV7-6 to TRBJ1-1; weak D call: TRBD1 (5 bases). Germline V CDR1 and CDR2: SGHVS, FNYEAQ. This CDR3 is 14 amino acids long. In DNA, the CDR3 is TGTGCCAGCAGCCTAGCGGGGCTGGGCACTGAAGCTTTCTTT. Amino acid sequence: CASSLAGLGTEAFF.

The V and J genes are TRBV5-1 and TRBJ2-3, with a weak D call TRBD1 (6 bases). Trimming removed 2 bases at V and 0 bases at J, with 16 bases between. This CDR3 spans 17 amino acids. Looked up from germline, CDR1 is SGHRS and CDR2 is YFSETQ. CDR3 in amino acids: CASSLVGVGASTDTQYF. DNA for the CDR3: TGCGCCAGCAGCTTAGTTGGGGTGGGGGCCAGCACAGATACGCAGTATTTT.

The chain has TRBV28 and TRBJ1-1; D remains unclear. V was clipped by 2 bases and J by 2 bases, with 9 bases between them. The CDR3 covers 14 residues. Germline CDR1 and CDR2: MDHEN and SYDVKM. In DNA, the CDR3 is TGTGCCAGCAGTTTAATTGTAACTAACACTGAAGCTTTCTTT. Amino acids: CASSLIVTNTEAFF.

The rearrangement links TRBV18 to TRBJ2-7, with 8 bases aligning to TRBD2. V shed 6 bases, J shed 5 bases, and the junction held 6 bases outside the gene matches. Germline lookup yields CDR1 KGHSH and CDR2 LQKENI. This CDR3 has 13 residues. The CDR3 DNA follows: TGTGCCAGCTCGGTTCGGGAGGGAGACGAGCAGTACTTC. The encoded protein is CASSVREGDEQYF.

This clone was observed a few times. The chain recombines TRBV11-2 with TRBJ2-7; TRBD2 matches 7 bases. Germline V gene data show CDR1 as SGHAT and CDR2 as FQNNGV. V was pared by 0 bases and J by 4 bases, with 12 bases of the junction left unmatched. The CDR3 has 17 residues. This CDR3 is CASSLEPSGEFLYEQYF. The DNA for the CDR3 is TGTGCCAGCAGCTTAGAGCCTAGCGGCGAATTCCTTTACGAGCAGTACTTC.

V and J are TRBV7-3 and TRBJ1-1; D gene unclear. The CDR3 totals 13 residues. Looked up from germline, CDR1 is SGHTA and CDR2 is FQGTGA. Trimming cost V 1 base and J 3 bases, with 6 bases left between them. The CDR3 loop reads CASSLMEDTEAFF. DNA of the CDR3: TGTGCCAGCAGCTTAATGGAGGACACTGAAGCTTTCTTT.

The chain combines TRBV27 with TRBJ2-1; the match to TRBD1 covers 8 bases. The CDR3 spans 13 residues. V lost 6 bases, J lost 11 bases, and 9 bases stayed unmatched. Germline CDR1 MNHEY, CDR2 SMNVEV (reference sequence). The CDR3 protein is CASRPLGQDKQFF. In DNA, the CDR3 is TGTGCCAGCAGGCCCTTGGGACAGGACAAGCAGTTCTTC.

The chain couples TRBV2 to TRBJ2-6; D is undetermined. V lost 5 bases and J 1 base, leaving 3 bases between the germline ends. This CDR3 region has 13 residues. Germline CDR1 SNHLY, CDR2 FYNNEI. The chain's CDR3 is CASSLSGANVLTF. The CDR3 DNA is TGTGCCAGCAGTCTTTCTGGGGCCAACGTCCTGACTTTC.

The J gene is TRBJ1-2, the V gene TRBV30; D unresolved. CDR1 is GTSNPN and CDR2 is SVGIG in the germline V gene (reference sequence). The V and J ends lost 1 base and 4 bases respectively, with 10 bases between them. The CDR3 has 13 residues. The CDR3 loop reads CAWSASDFYGYTF. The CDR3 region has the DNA TGTGCCTGGAGTGCCTCGGACTTCTATGGCTACACCTTC. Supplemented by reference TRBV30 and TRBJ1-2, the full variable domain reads SQTIHQWPATLVQPVGSPLSLECTVEGTSNPNLYWYRQAAGRGLQLLFYSVGIGQISSEVPQNLSASRPQDRQFILSSKKLLLSDSGFYLCAWSASDFYGYTFGSGTRLTVV.

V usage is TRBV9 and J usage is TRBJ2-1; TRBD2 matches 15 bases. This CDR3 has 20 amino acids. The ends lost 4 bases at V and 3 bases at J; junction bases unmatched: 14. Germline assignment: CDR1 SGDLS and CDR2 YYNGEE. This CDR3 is CASSPSGLAGGVDIYNEQFF. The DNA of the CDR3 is TGTGCCAGCAGCCCCTCAGGACTAGCGGGAGGGGTAGATATCTACAATGAGCAGTTCTTC.

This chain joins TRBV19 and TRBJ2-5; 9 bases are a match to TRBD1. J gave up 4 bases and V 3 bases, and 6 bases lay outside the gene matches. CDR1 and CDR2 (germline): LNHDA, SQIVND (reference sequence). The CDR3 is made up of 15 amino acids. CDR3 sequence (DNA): TGTGCCAGTAGTATGGACAGGGGAGGATCAGAGACCCAGTACTTC. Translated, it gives CASSMDRGGSETQYF.

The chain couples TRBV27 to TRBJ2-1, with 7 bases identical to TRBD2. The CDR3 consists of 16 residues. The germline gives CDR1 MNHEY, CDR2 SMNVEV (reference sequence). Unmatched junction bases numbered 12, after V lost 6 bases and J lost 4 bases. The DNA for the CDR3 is TGTGCCAGCAGCTGGGAGGGGTCAGGGTTTTACAATGAGCAGTTCTTC. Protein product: CASSWEGSGFYNEQFF.

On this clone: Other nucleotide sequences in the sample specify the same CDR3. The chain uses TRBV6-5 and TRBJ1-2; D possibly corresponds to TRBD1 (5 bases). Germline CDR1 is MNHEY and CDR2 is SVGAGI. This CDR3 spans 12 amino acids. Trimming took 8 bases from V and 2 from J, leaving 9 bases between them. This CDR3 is CASRGGNYGYTF. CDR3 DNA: TGTGCCAGCCGTGGGGGGAACTATGGCTACACCTTC.

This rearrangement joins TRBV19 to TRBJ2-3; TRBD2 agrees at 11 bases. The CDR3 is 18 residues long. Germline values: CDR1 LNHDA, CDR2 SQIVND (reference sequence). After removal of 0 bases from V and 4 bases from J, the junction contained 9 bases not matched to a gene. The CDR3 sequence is CASSIDSVAGGPPDTQYF. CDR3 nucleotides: TGTGCCAGTAGTATAGATTCGGTAGCGGGAGGGCCTCCAGATACGCAGTATTTT.

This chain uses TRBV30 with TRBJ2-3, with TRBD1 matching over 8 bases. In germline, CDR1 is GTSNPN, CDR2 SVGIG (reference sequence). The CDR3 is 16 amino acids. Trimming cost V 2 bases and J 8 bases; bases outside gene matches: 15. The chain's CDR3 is CAWSRGYTGGPGTQYF. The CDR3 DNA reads TGTGCCTGGAGTAGGGGATACACAGGGGGGCCCGGTACGCAGTATTTT. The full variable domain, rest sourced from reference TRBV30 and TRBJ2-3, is SQTIHQWPATLVQPVGSPLSLECTVEGTSNPNLYWYRQAAGRGLQLLFYSVGIGQISSEVPQNLSASRPQDRQFILSSKKLLLSDSGFYLCAWSRGYTGGPGTQYFGPGTRLTVL.

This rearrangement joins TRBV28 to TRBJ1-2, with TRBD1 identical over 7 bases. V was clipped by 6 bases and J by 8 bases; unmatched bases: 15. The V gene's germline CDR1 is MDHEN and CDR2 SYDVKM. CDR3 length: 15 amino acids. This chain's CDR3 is CASSSPQEGAQGYTF. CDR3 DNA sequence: TGTGCCAGCAGCTCCCCCCAGGAGGGGGCGCAAGGCTACACCTTC.

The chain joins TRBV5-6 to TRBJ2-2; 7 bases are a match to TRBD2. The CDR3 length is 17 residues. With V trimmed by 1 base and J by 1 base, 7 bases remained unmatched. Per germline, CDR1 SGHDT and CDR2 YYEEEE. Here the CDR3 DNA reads TGTGCCAGCAGCTTGCGGAGGGAGGGCCGGAACACCGGGGAGCTGTTTTTT. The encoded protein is CASSLRREGRNTGELFF.

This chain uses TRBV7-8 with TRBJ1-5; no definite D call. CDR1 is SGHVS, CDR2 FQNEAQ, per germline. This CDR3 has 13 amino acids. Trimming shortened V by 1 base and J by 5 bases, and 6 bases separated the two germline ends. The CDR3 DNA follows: TGTGCCAGCAGCTTAGGAAGAGATCAGCCCCAGCATTTT. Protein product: CASSLGRDQPQHF.

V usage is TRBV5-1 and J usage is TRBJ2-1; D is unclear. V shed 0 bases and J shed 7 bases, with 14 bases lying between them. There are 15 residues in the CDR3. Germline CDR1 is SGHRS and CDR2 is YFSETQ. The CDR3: CASSLDSKRGNEQFF. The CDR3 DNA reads TGCGCCAGCAGCTTGGATAGTAAACGAGGAAATGAGCAGTTCTTC.

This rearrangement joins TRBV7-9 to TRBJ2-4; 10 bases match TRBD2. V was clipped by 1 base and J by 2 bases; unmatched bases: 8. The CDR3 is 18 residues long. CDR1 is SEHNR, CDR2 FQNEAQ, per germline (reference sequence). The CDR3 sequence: CASSLVLAGALTKNIQYF. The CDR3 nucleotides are TGTGCCAGCAGCTTAGTCCTAGCGGGAGCCCTAACCAAAAACATTCAGTACTTC.

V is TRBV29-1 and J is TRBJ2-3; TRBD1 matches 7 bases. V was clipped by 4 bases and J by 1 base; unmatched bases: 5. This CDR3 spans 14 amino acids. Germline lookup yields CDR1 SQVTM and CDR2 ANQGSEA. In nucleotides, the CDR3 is TGCAGCGTTGCAGGAGGACAGGGCACAGATACGCAGTATTTT. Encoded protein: CSVAGGQGTDTQYF.

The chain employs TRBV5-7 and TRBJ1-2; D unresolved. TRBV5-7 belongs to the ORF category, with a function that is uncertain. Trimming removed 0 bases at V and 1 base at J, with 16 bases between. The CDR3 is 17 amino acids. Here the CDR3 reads CASSLAGKRYYNYGYTF. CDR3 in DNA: TGTGCCAGCAGCTTGGCCGGGAAACGATACTATAACTATGGCTACACCTTC.

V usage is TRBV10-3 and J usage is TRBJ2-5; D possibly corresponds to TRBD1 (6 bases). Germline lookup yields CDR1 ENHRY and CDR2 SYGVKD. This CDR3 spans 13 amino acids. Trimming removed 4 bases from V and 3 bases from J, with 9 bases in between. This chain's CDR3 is CAISGRQEETQYF. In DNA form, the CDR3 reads TGTGCCATCAGTGGCCGACAGGAAGAGACCCAGTACTTC.